This T cell receptor (beta chain) appears in the sequencing data of a study of blood T cell repertoires in COVID-19. This clone was seen once. Germline CDR1 reads MNHEY; CDR2 reads SVGAGI. Trimming stripped 7 bases from V and 0 bases from J, with 12 bases between. This CDR3 region has 14 residues. TCRdb's copy holds only in-frame clones and misses some; the assay was immunoSEQ multiplex PCR. The repertoire holds about 430,000 clones, 70% to 90% seen once, with approximately 1.5% in the top ten. The V and J genes are TRBV6-5 and TRBJ1-2; TRBD1 is a possible D gene (6 bases). This sequence was found in a woman aged 18 to 35 who had been exposed to COVID-19. The sample was PBMCs or T cells enriched from blood (not recorded which). CDR3 sequence (DNA): TGTGCCAGCAAATTCACAGGGACTAACTATGGCTACACCTTC. As protein: CASKFTGTNYGYTF.